Listed below are T cell receptor beta chains from one sample, sequenced in a study of T-cell memory formation after mild COVID-19. TCRdb passed the 5' RACE reads through MiXCR, listing each CDR3 protein once. The repertoire holds about 110,000 distinct CDR3 sequences, with around 17% as singletons. The material sequenced was PBMCs or a T cell subset sorted from them (not recorded which). The source is a man between 18 and 35 years old who had mild COVID-19 (a few samples of this study predate the infection). Cell type and time point are not known. CDR3s include the opening cysteine and the closing phenylalanine or tryptophan. A D gene is named only where the DNA matches it firmly. Size is omitted from some rows. Given values are once, few, many or a class for expanded clones.

j_call: TRBJ2-7
v_call: TRBV6-2/TRBV6-3
d_call: TRBD1
clone_size: NA
cdr3_nt: TGTGCCAGCAGTTACTCCCAGGGGGCGAGGGAGCAGTACTTC
cdr3_aa: CASSYSQGAREQYF

j_call: TRBJ2-2
v_call: TRBV27
d_call: NA
clone_size: NA
cdr3_nt: TGTGCCAGTAGGTGGGGGGCGCACACCGGGGAGCTGTTTTTT
cdr3_aa: CASRWGAHTGELFF

j_call: TRBJ2-2
v_call: TRBV12-3/TRBV12-4
d_call: NA
clone_size: few
cdr3_nt: TGTGCCAGCGGCAACAGCGGCGATGCGAACACCGGGGAGCTGTTTTTT
cdr3_aa: CASGNSGDANTGELFF

j_call: TRBJ2-5
v_call: TRBV9
d_call: TRBD2
clone_size: NA
cdr3_nt: TGTGCCAGCAGCGTAGGAGCGGGAACGGGCGAGACCCAGTACTTC
cdr3_aa: CASSVGAGTGETQYF

j_call: TRBJ1-2
v_call: TRBV7-2
d_call: NA
clone_size: NA
cdr3_nt: TGTGCCAGCGGTCAGCAAAACTATGGCTACACCTTC
cdr3_aa: CASGQQNYGYTF

j_call: TRBJ2-1
v_call: TRBV20-1
d_call: NA
clone_size: few
cdr3_nt: TGCAGCATATGGACGCCCTCCTACAATGAGCAGTTCTTC
cdr3_aa: CSIWTPSYNEQFF

j_call: TRBJ2-3
v_call: TRBV7-2
d_call: TRBD2
clone_size: NA
cdr3_nt: TGTGCCAGCAGCTTAGTGGCGGGGGGGGCAGATACGCAGTATTTT
cdr3_aa: CASSLVAGGADTQYF

j_call: TRBJ1-4
v_call: TRBV6-5
d_call: NA
clone_size: NA
cdr3_nt: TGTGCCAGCAGGGAACAGCCAACTAATGAAAAACTGTTTTTT
cdr3_aa: CASREQPTNEKLFF

j_call: TRBJ2-3
v_call: TRBV7-9
d_call: TRBD2
clone_size: NA
cdr3_nt: TGTGCCAGCAGCTTTTCCGGGACTAGCGGGGGCACAGATACGCAGTATTTT
cdr3_aa: CASSFSGTSGGTDTQYF

j_call: TRBJ2-5
v_call: TRBV5-1
d_call: NA
clone_size: NA
cdr3_nt: TGCGCCAGCAGCTTGGAAAGGGGGGCGGAGACCCAGTACTTC
cdr3_aa: CASSLERGAETQYF

j_call: TRBJ2-7
v_call: TRBV20-1
d_call: NA
clone_size: few
cdr3_nt: TGCAGTGCTAGAGATGGAGGGAGTAACGACGAGCAGTACTTC
cdr3_aa: CSARDGGSNDEQYF

j_call: TRBJ2-1
v_call: TRBV4-3
d_call: NA
clone_size: NA
cdr3_nt: TGCGCCAGCAGCCGAGACTCGCGGGACAATGAGCAGTTCTTC
cdr3_aa: CASSRDSRDNEQFF

j_call: TRBJ2-5
v_call: TRBV7-3
d_call: TRBD2
clone_size: NA
cdr3_nt: TGTGCCAGCAGCTCCCATAGCGGGGGGGCCTCAGAGACCCAGTACTTC
cdr3_aa: CASSSHSGGASETQYF

j_call: TRBJ2-2
v_call: TRBV29-1
d_call: TRBD2
clone_size: NA
cdr3_nt: TGCAGCGTTGGTACCGGGGGGGCGACCGGGGAGCTGTTTTTT
cdr3_aa: CSVGTGGATGELFF

j_call: TRBJ2-5
v_call: TRBV28
d_call: NA
clone_size: NA
cdr3_nt: TGTGCCAGCAGTTGGACCCATACAGAGACCCAGTACTTC
cdr3_aa: CASSWTHTETQYF

j_call: TRBJ2-1
v_call: TRBV20-1
d_call: TRBD2
clone_size: few
cdr3_nt: TGCAGTGCCTTAAACAGCGGGGGGGCCGATGAGCAGTTCTTC
cdr3_aa: CSALNSGGADEQFF

j_call: TRBJ2-5
v_call: TRBV10-3
d_call: TRBD2
clone_size: few
cdr3_nt: TGTGCCATCAGTGACTCGCGGGGACTACAAGAGACCCAGTACTTC
cdr3_aa: CAISDSRGLQETQYF

j_call: TRBJ2-5
v_call: TRBV4-1
d_call: NA
clone_size: many
cdr3_nt: TGCGCCAGCAGCCAATCAATAGGAAGTCCCGGGGGCTACCAAGAGACCCAGTACTTC
cdr3_aa: CASSQSIGSPGGYQETQYF

j_call: TRBJ2-7
v_call: TRBV12-3/TRBV12-4
d_call: NA
clone_size: few
cdr3_nt: TGTGCCAGCAATAAGGGGGGCCCCTACGAGCAGTACTTC
cdr3_aa: CASNKGGPYEQYF

j_call: TRBJ2-2
v_call: TRBV7-9
d_call: NA
clone_size: NA
cdr3_nt: TGTGCCGTCGATCGGGGGTTCGCGAACACCGGGGAGCTGTTTTTT
cdr3_aa: CAVDRGFANTGELFF